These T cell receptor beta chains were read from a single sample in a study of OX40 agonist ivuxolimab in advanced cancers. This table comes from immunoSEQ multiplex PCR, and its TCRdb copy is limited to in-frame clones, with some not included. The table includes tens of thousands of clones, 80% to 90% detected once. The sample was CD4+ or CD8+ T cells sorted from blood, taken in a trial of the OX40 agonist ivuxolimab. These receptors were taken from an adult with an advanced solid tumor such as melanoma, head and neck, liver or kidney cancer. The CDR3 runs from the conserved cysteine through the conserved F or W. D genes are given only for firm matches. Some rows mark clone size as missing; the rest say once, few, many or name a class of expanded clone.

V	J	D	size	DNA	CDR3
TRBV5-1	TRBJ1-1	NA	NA	TGCGCCAGCAGCTTGGCTCAGGGGTGGACTGAAGCTTTCTTT	CASSLAQGWTEAFF
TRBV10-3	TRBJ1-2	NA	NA	TGTGCCATCAGTGCCGGGACAACTAACTATGGCTACACCTTC	CAISAGTTNYGYTF
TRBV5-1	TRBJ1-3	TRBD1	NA	TGCGCCAGCAGCGAAACAGGGGTCTCTGGAAACACCATATATTTT	CASSETGVSGNTIYF
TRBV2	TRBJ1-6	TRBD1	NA	TGTGCCAGCAGTGAGAGTTGGACAGGGGTGGATTCACCCCTCCACTTT	CASSESWTGVDSPLHF
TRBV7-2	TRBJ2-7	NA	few	TGTGCCAGCAGCCCCCCCAGCGGAGCTCGGTACGAGCAGTACTTC	CASSPPSGARYEQYF
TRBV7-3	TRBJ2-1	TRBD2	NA	TGTGCCAGCAGCCCCCGGGGGGAGGAGCAGTTCTTC	CASSPRGEEQFF
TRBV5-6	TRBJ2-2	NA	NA	TGTGCCAGCAGCCCCACTTCAACTAACACCGGGGAGCTGTTTTTT	CASSPTSTNTGELFF
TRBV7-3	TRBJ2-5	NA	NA	TGTGCCAGCAGCTTAGGGACCAGTCACGTAGAGACCCAGTACTTC	CASSLGTSHVETQYF
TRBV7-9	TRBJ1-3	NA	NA	TGTGCCAGCAGCCGATCAAGTGATAGCTCTGGAAACACCATATATTTT	CASSRSSDSSGNTIYF
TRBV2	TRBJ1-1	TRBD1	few	TGTGCCAGCAGTGCCACAGGGGGGGACACTGAAGCTTTCTTT	CASSATGGDTEAFF
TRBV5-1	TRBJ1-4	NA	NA	TGCGCCAGCAGCTTGGGAGGGTCAGGGGATGAAAAACTGTTTTTT	CASSLGGSGDEKLFF
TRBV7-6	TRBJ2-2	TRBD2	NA	TGTGCCAGCAGCTTAGGCCTAGCGGGGGCCACCGGGGAGCTGTTTTTT	CASSLGLAGATGELFF
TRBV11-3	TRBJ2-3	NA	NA	TGTGCCAGCAGCTTAGGAAGTAGCACAGATACGCAGTATTTT	CASSLGSSTDTQYF
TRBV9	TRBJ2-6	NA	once	TGTGCCAGCAGCCCCTCTGGGGCCAACGTCCTGACTTTC	CASSPSGANVLTF
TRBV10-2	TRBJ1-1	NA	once	TGCGCCAGCAGGAATATGAACACTGAAGCTTTCTTT	CASRNMNTEAFF
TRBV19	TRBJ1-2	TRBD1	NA	TGTGCCAGTAGTATGGACAGGGGGCAGGGCTATGGCTACACCTTC	CASSMDRGQGYGYTF
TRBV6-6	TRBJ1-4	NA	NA	TGTGCCAGCAGTTACGAGCAAACAACTAATGAAAAACTGTTTTTT	CASSYEQTTNEKLFF
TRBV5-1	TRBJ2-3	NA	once	TGCGCCACCACTGGAGGAGTAGGGACAGATACGCAGTATTTT	CATTGGVGTDTQYF
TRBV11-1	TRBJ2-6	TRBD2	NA	TGTGCCAGCAGCGGGGGACTAGCGGGAACTGGGGCCAACGTCCTGACTTTC	CASSGGLAGTGANVLTF
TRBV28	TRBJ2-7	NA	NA	TGTGCCAGCAGTTTTGTTAGCACCTACGAGCAGTACTTC	CASSFVSTYEQYF
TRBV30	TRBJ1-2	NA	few	TGTGCCTGGAACGCAGGGAACTATGGCTACACCTTC	CAWNAGNYGYTF
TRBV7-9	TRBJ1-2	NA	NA	TGTGCCAGCAGCTCCAAAGGTCCCTCATCAAGCTATGGCTACACCTTC	CASSSKGPSSSYGYTF
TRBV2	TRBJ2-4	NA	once	TGTGCCAGCAGGGACAGTTGGGCAAACATTCAGTACTTC	CASRDSWANIQYF
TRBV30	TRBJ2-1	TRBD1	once	TGTGCCTGGGGGCCAAAGGGACAGGCTGACAATGAGCAGTTCTTC	CAWGPKGQADNEQFF
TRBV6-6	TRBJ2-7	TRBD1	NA	TGTGCCAGCAGTGAGGGACAGATTCTCGAGCAGTACTTC	CASSEGQILEQYF
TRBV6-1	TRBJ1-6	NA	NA	TGTGCCAGCAGTGAAGTCCCCGGGAGTCACTATAATTCACCCCTCCACTTT	CASSEVPGSHYNSPLHF
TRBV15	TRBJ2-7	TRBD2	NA	TGTGCCACCAGCAGAGAAAGCACTAGCGGACCCCCAGAGTACTTC	CATSRESTSGPPEYF
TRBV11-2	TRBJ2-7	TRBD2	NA	TGTGCCAACAGCTTAGCACTAGCGGGGGCTGACGAGCAGTACTTC	CANSLALAGADEQYF
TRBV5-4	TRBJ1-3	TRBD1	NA	TGTGCCAGCAGGGTGAATTGGGACAGACTTGGAAACACCATATATTTT	CASRVNWDRLGNTIYF
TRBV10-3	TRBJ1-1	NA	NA	TGTGCCATCAGTGAACCCCTGATGAACACTGAAGCTTTCTTT	CAISEPLMNTEAFF
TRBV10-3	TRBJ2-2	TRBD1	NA	TGTGCCATCAGGGAGACAGGGGGAACCACCGGGGAGCTGTTTTTT	CAIRETGGTTGELFF
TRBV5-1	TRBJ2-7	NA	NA	TGCGCCAGCAGCACAGGGTCCGACGAGCAGTACTTC	CASSTGSDEQYF
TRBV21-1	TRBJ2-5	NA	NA	TGTGCCAGCACCAACCACAGGACCGGGAGGGAGACCCAGTACTTC	CASTNHRTGRETQYF
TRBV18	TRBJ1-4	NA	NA	TGTGCCAGCTCACCGAATACAACTAATGAAAAACTGTTTTTT	CASSPNTTNEKLFF
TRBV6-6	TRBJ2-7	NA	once	TGTGCCAGCAGTTACTCGCTCGGCAACTCCTACGAGCAGTACTTC	CASSYSLGNSYEQYF
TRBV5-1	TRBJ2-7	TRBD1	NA	TGCGCCAGCAGCTTGGGGCCACAGGGGCTGGGCTCCTACGAGCAGTACTTC	CASSLGPQGLGSYEQYF
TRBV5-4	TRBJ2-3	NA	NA	TGTGCCAGCAGCAACACGGTTCGTGGGAGCACAGATACGCAGTATTTT	CASSNTVRGSTDTQYF
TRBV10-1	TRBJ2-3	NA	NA	TGCGCCAGCAGTGAGAAGCGAGGGGGCACAGATACGCAGTATTTT	CASSEKRGGTDTQYF
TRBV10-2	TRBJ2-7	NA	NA	TGCGCCAGCAGCGCAACTAGCACCTACGAGCAGTACTTC	CASSATSTYEQYF
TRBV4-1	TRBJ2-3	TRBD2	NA	TGCGCCAGCAGCCGCGGACTAGCGCCAAGCACAGATACGCAGTATTTT	CASSRGLAPSTDTQYF
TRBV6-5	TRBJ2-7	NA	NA	TGTGCCAGCAGTGGGACTTACGAGCAGTACTTC	CASSGTYEQYF
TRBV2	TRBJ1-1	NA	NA	TGTGCCAGCAGCATAGCAAGGAACACTGAAGCTTTCTTT	CASSIARNTEAFF
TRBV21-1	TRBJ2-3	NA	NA	TGTGCCAGCAGCAAAGGAGGGACAGGGGCAGATACGCAGTATTTT	CASSKGGTGADTQYF
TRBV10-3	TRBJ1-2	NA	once	TGTGCCATCAGTGAAGGCAACCAAGCTAACTATGGCTACACCTTC	CAISEGNQANYGYTF
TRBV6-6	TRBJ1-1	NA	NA	TGTGCCAGCAGTGCACCGACAGGTGGGGCTTTCTTT	CASSAPTGGAFF
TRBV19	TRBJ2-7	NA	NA	TGTGCCAGTAGTATTGCGGGCAAGCAGTACTTC	CASSIAGKQYF
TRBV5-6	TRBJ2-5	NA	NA	TGTGCCAGCAGCCAGCGAGACACCCAAGAGACCCAGTACTTC	CASSQRDTQETQYF
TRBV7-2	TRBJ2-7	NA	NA	TGTGCCAGCAGCTTAGCACAGGGCTACGAGCAGTACTTC	CASSLAQGYEQYF
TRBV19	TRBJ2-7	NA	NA	TGTGCCAGTAGCTCGGCAGGGAAAGATAGCGAGCAGTACTTC	CASSSAGKDSEQYF
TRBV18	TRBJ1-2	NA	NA	TGTGCCAGCTCACCAGAGCAGGGGCACTATGGCTACACCTTC	CASSPEQGHYGYTF
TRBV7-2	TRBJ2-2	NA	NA	TGTGCCAGCAGCTTAGGGAGGGCCCGGGCCGGGCGGGCCGGGGAGCTGTTTTTT	CASSLGRARAGRAGELFF
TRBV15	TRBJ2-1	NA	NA	TGTGCCACCAGCAGAGTTATGACTAAAGCAAATGAGCAGTTCTTC	CATSRVMTKANEQFF
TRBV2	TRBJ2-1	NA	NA	TGTGCCAGCGACTTGTACAATGAGCAGTTCTTC	CASDLYNEQFF
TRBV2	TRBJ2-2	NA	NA	TGTGCCAGCAGTGAGGGGGAAATCGGGGAGCTGTTTTTT	CASSEGEIGELFF
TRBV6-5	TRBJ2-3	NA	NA	TGTGCCAGCAAATCCGGACACCGTAGGGAGTATTTT	CASKSGHRREYF